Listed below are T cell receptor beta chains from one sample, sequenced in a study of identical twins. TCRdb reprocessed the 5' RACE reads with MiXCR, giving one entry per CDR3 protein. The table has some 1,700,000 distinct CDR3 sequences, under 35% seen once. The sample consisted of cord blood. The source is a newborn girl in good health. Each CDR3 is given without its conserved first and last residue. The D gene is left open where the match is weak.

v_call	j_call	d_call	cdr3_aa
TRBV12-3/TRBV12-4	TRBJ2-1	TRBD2	ASTLRRLAGVNEQF
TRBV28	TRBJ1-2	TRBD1	ASSFGDRAVYGYT
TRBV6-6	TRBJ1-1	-	ASSPDGARTEAF
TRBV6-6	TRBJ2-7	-	ASTRSGSQPSGQY
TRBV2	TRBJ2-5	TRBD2	ASSVVAGGTQY
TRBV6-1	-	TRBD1	ASSDSGQGKTYEQY
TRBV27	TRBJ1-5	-	ASSLVGHINQPQH
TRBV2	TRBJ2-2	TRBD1	ASSAGQGHLGELF
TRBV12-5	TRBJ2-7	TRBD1	ASGRDRRSYEQY
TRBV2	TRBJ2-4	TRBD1	ASKNRGALAKNIQY
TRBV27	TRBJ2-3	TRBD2	ASSARHLAGGRTDTQY
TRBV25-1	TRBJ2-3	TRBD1	ACSGGDRGRTDTQY
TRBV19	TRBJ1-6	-	ASSIIGRSNSPLH
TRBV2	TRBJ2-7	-	ASRRLGRYEQY
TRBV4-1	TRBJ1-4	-	ASSSFGRALF
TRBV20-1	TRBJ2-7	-	SARLGFTYEQY
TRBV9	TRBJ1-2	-	AGQGGGSGYT
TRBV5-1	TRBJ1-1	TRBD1	ASTLTTGAGTEAF
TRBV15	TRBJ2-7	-	ATNPGLGNYNEQY
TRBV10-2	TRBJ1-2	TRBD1	ASRRQGSNYGYT
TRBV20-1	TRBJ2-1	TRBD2	SASRRPQRGANEQF
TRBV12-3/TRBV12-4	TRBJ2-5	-	VSSLGPQETQY
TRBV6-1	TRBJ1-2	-	ASSIVGSSGYT
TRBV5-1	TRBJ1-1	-	ASRTGPRDTEAF
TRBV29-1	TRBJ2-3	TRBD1	SAEDRALDTQY
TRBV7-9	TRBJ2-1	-	ASSIRTGSYNEQF
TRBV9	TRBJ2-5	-	ASSGGVGATQWETQY
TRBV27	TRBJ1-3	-	ASSLEGPHSGNTIY
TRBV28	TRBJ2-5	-	ASSLVRGANEQY
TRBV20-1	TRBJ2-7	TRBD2	SAQDPGLAGVSAYEQY
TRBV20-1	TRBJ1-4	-	SARDGREGREKLF
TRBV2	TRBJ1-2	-	ASSDLSTTYGYT
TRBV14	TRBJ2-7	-	ASSPLDRNYEQY
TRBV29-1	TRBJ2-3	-	SVDPLVVTDTQY
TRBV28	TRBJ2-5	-	ASSFRASWETQY
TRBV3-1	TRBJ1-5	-	ASSQDRRSQPQH
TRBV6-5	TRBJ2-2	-	ASSYSFRNTGELF
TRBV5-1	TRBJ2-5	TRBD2	ASSKGLAGTKETQY
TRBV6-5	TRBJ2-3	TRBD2	ASRPIAGGTDTQY
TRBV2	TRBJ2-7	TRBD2	ASSEAPWLAGGRSYEQY
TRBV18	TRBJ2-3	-	ASSPYKDTQY
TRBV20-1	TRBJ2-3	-	SARFGFWGTDTQY
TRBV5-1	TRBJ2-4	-	ASSLFDPILAKNIQY
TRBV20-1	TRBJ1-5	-	SASGGGDQPQH
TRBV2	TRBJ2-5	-	ASSPGHLGGETQY
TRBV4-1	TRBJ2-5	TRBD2	ASSQGQLAGANEQY
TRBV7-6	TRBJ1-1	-	ASRPRTAMNTEAF
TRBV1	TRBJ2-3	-	TSSPRLADHTDTQY
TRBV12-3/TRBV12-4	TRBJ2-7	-	ASTYGALYEQY
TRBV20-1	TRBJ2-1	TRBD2	SARVQRGPDEQF
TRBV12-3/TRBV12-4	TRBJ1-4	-	ASSGLNEKLF
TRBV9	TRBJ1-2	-	ASSAPRRNYGYT
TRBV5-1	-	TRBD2	ASSQIAGEVETQY
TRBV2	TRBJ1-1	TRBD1	ASSVIRGFNTEAF
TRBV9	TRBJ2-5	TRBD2	ASSAGLTQETQY
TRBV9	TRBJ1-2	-	ASSPLANYGYT
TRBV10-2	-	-	ASSDPTGTQETQF
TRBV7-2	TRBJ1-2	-	ASSLQSVYGYT